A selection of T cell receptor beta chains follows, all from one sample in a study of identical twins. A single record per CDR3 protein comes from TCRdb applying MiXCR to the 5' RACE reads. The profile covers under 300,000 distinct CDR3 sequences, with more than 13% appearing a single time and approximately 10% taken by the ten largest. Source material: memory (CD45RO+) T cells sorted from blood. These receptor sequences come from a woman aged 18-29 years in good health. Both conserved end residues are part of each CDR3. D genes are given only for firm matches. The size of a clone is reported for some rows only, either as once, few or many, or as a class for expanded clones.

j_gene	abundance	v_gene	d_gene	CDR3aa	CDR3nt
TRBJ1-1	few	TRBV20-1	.	CSARAGAMNTEAFF	TGCAGTGCCAGGGCAGGGGCAATGAACACTGAAGCTTTCTTT
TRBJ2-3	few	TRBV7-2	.	CASSLGSGISTDTQYF	TGTGCCAGCAGCTTAGGGAGCGGTATTAGCACAGATACGCAGTATTTT
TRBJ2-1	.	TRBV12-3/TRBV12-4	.	CASSFPDSNNEQFF	TGTGCCAGCAGTTTCCCGGACAGTAACAATGAGCAGTTCTTC
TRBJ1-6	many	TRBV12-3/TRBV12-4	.	CASSSDSPNSPLHF	TGTGCCAGCAGTTCCGACAGCCCTAATTCACCCCTCCACTTT
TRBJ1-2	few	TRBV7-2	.	CASSLATVNMGYTF	TGTGCCAGCAGCTTAGCGACAGTAAATATGGGCTACACCTTC
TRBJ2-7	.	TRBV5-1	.	CASSLSNEQYF	TGCGCCAGCAGCTTGTCGAACGAGCAGTACTTC
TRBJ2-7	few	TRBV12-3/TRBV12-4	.	CASSLGPVEGYEQYF	TGTGCCAGCAGTTTGGGCCCGGTTGAGGGATACGAGCAGTACTTC
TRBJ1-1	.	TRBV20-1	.	CSVRQGGGRTEAFF	TGCAGTGTGAGGCAGGGTGGGGGTCGGACTGAAGCTTTCTTT
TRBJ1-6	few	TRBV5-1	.	CASSSDGNSPLHF	TGCGCCAGCAGCTCCGACGGAAATTCACCCCTCCACTTT
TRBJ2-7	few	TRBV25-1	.	CASSAGGITNEQYF	TGTGCCAGCAGTGCTGGGGGGATTACCAACGAGCAGTACTTC
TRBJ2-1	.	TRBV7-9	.	CASSLASLYNEQFF	TGTGCCAGCAGCTTAGCTAGCCTCTACAATGAGCAGTTCTTC
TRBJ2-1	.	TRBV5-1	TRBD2	CASSFVSGGGTYNEQFF	TGCGCCAGCAGCTTTGTTAGCGGGGGGGGGACCTACAATGAGCAGTTCTTC
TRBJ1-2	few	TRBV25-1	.	CASPKRQSYGYTF	TGTGCCAGCCCGAAGAGACAGTCCTATGGCTACACCTTC
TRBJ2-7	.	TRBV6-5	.	CASSGINYEQYF	TGTGCCAGCAGTGGGATTAACTACGAGCAGTACTTC
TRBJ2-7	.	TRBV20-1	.	CSAKANNEQYF	TGCAGTGCTAAGGCAAACAACGAGCAGTACTTC
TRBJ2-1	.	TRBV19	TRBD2	CASSVGTSRNEQFF	TGTGCCAGTAGTGTGGGGACTAGTAGGAATGAGCAGTTCTTC
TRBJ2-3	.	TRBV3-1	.	CASSQGGRVTDTQYF	TGTGCCAGCAGCCAGGGGGGGCGTGTCACAGATACGCAGTATTTT
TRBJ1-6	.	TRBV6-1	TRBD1	CASSLDRGRSPLHF	TGTGCCAGCAGCCTAGACAGGGGACGTTCACCCCTCCACTTT
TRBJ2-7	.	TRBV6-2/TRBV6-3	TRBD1	CASSPRDRDTHEQYF	TGTGCCAGCAGCCCCCGGGACAGGGATACCCACGAGCAGTACTTC
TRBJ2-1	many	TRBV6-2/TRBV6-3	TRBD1	CASSYGQGGEQFF	TGTGCCAGCAGTTACGGACAGGGTGGGGAGCAGTTCTTC
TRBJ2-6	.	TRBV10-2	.	CATLEGALGANVLTF	TGCGCCACCCTGGAGGGGGCGCTTGGGGCCAACGTCCTGACTTTC
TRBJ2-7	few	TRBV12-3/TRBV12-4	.	CASSPSQVSYEQYF	TGTGCCAGCAGTCCCTCACAGGTTTCCTACGAGCAGTACTTC
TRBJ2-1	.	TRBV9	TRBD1	CASSVVDRVGDEQFF	TGTGCCAGCAGCGTAGTTGACAGGGTGGGCGATGAGCAGTTCTTC
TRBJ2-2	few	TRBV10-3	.	CATSHTTGELFF	TGTGCCACCTCCCACACTACCGGGGAGCTGTTTTTT
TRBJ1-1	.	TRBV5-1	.	CASSIDRQRNTEAFF	TGCGCCAGCAGCATAGATCGACAGAGGAACACTGAAGCTTTCTTT
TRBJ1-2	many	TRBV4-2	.	CASSQDHQDTYGYTF	TGTGCCAGCAGCCAAGATCATCAGGACACCTATGGCTACACCTTC
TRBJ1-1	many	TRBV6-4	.	CASRDTSIGTEAFF	TGTGCCAGCAGGGACACCAGTATAGGGACTGAAGCTTTCTTT
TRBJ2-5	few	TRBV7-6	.	CASSLGPQIGTQYF	TGTGCCAGCAGCTTAGGCCCCCAGATAGGGACCCAGTACTTC
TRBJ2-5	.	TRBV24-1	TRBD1	CATSDAAGGRETQYF	TGTGCCACCAGTGATGCGGCAGGGGGCAGGGAGACCCAGTACTTC
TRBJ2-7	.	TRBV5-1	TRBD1	CASSLFRGSEQYF	TGCGCCAGCAGCTTGTTCAGGGGGTCCGAGCAGTACTTC
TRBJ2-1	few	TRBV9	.	CASSPGKNEQFF	TGTGCCAGCAGCCCGGGTAAGAATGAGCAGTTCTTC
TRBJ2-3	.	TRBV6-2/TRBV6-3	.	CASSYLDRTDTQYF	TGTGCCAGCAGTTACCTGGACCGCACAGATACGCAGTATTTT